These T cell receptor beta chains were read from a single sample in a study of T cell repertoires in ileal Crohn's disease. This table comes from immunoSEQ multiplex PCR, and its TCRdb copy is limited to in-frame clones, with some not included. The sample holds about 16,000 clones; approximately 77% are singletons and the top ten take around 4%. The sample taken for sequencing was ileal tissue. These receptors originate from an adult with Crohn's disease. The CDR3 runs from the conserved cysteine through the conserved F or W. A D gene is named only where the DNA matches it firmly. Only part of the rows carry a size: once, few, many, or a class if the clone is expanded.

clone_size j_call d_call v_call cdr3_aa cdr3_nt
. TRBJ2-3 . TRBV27 CASSLGQGNTDTQYF TGTGCCAGCAGTTTAGGGCAGGGTAACACAGATACGCAGTATTTT
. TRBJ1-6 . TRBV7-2 CASSLNGRNNSPLHF TGTGCCAGCAGCTTAAATGGGAGAAATAATTCACCCCTCCACTTT
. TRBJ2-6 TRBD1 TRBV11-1 CASSPRGTGGFGANVLTF TGTGCCAGCAGTCCGAGGGGGACAGGGGGCTTTGGGGCCAACGTCCTGACTTTC
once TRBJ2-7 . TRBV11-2 CASSLDSYEQYF TGTGCCAGCAGCTTAGACAGCTACGAGCAGTACTTC
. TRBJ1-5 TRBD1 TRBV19 CASTRGTGDNQPQHF TGTGCCAGTACCCGTGGGACAGGCGACAATCAGCCCCAGCATTTT
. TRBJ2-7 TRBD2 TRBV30 CAWSAFERDSSYEQYF TGTGCCTGGAGTGCCTTCGAGCGGGATAGCTCCTACGAGCAGTACTTC
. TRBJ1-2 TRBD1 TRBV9 CASSARTGRGDQKYYGYTF TGTGCCAGCAGCGCACGGACAGGGCGGGGTGATCAAAAATACTATGGCTACACCTTC
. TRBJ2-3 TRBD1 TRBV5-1 CASRLRTGGITDTQYF TGCGCCAGCAGGCTGCGAACAGGGGGAATCACAGATACGCAGTATTTT
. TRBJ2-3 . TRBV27 CASCYSGPRDTQYF TGTGCCAGCTGCTATAGCGGCCCTCGAGATACGCAGTATTTT
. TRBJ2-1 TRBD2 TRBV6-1 CASRGTSGVNEQFF TGTGCCAGCCGGGGGACTAGCGGGGTCAATGAGCAGTTCTTC
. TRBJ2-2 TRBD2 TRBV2 CASSELPPLAVAGELFF TGTGCCAGCAGTGAACTCCCTCCCCTAGCGGTCGCCGGGGAGCTGTTTTTT
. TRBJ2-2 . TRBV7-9 CASSRGTANTGELFF TGTGCCAGCAGCCGGGGGACAGCGAACACCGGGGAGCTGTTTTTT
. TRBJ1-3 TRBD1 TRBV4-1 CASGSTGGPGNTIYF TGCGCCAGCGGATCTACAGGGGGGCCTGGAAACACCATATATTTT
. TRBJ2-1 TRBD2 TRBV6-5 CASSLLAGVVNEQFF TGTGCCAGCAGCCTCCTAGCGGGAGTCGTGAATGAGCAGTTCTTC
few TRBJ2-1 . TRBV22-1 CPGSAGLAAYNEQFF TGTCCTGGGAGCGCGGGACTAGCGGCCTACAATGAGCAGTTCTTC
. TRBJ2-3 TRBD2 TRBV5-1 CASSRGLAGGPGDTQYF TGCGCCAGCAGCCGAGGACTAGCGGGAGGGCCCGGAGATACGCAGTATTTT
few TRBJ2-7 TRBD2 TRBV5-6 CASSLGLAPNYEQYF TGTGCCAGCAGCTTGGGACTAGCGCCAAACTACGAGCAGTACTTC
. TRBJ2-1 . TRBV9 CASSATRDWVYNEQFF TGTGCCAGCAGCGCCACGCGGGACTGGGTATACAATGAGCAGTTCTTC
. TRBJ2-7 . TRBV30 CAWSTRGAGEQYF TGTGCCTGGAGTACCAGGGGCGCGGGCGAGCAGTACTTC
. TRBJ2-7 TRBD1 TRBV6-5 CASSFSLGQVYEQYF TGTGCCAGCAGTTTCTCCTTGGGACAGGTCTACGAGCAGTACTTC
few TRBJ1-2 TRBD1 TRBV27 CASSPATGTAYGYTF TGTGCCAGCAGTCCCGCGACCGGGACAGCCTATGGCTACACCTTC
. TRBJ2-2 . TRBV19 CATRELANTGEPFF TGTGCCACTCGGGAGTTAGCCAACACCGGGGAGCCGTTTTTT
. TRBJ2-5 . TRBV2 CASSEGDSQETQYF TGTGCCAGCAGTGAAGGGGACTCACAAGAGACCCAGTACTTC
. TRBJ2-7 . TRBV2 CASSELGGQNEQYF TGTGCCAGCAGTGAATTGGGGGGGCAGAACGAGCAGTACTTC
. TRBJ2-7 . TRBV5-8 CASSLLGPTNEQYF TGTGCCAGCAGCTTATTAGGACCGACTAACGAGCAGTACTTC
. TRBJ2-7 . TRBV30 CAWSVRGNTYEQYF TGTGCCTGGAGTGTACGGGGGAACACCTACGAGCAGTACTTC
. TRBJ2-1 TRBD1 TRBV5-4 CASSGRGINEQFF TGTGCCAGCAGCGGCAGGGGGATCAATGAGCAGTTCTTC
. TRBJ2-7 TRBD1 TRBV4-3 CASSQRAGQGPSEQYF TGCGCCAGCAGCCAAAGGGCAGGACAGGGTCCCTCCGAGCAGTACTTC
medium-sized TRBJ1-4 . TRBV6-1 CASSEAGRLFF TGTGCCAGCAGTGAAGCAGGGAGGCTGTTTTTT
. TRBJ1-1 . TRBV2 CASRRTELNTEAFF TGTGCCAGCAGGAGGACAGAGCTGAACACTGAAGCTTTCTTT
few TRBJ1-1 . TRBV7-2 CASSLEPGVTEAFF TGTGCCAGCAGCTTAGAGCCAGGGGTCACTGAAGCTTTCTTT
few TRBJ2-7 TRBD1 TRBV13 CASSRPTGYRGEQYF TGTGCCAGCAGCCGCCCGACAGGGTATCGGGGCGAGCAGTACTTC
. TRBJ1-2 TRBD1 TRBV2 CASSQRRSPTGAITF TGTGCCAGCAGCCAGCGTAGGTCACCGACAGGGGCTATCACCTTC
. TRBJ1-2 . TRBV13 CASSLSGDGYTF TGTGCCAGCAGCTTATCGGGGGATGGCTACACCTTC
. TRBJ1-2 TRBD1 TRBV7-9 CASSKAGGYGYTF TGTGCCAGCAGCAAGGCAGGGGGCTATGGCTACACCTTC
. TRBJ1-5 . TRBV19 CASLKTGGQPQHF TGTGCCAGTCTTAAAACAGGCGGCCAGCCCCAGCATTTT
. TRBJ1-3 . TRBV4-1 CASSQDGGSGNTIYF TGCGCCAGCAGCCAAGACGGGGGCTCTGGAAACACCATATATTTT
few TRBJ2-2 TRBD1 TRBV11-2 CASREQGRNTGELFF TGTGCCAGCAGGGAACAGGGGCGGAACACCGGGGAGCTGTTTTTT
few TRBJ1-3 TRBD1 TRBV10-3 CAISDRGRGNTIYF TGTGCCATCAGTGACAGGGGGCGAGGAAACACCATATATTTT
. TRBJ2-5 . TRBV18 CASSDSYQETQYF TGTGCCAGCTCGGACAGCTATCAAGAGACCCAGTACTTC
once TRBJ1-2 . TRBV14 CASSQDNYYGYTF TGTGCCAGCAGCCAAGACAACTACTATGGCTACACCTTC
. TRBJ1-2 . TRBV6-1 CASSPEAHNLYGYTF TGTGCCAGCAGTCCGGAGGCACATAACCTCTATGGCTACACCTTC
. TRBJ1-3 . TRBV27 CASRQLSGNTIYF TGTGCCAGCAGACAGCTCTCTGGAAACACCATATATTTT
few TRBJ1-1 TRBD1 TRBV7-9 CASSLWGQRFMNTEAFF TGTGCCAGCAGCCTTTGGGGACAGAGATTCATGAACACTGAAGCTTTCTTT
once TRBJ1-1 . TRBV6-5 CASRSRAAKSAEAFF TGTGCCAGCAGGAGCAGGGCCGCGAAGTCCGCTGAAGCTTTCTTT